This entry lists 14 T cell receptor beta chains sequenced from one sample in a study of T-cell memory formation after mild COVID-19. MiXCR was run by TCRdb on the 5' RACE reads, yielding one entry per CDR3 protein. The sample holds hundreds of thousands of distinct CDR3 sequences, about a sixth seen once. Input material: PBMCs or a T cell subset sorted from them (not recorded which). The receptors were sampled from a man aged 18 to 29 who had mild COVID-19 (a few samples of this study predate the infection). Cell type and time point are not known.

CDR3 sequence reads: CASSLRDADGYTF. CDR3 sequence (DNA): TGTGCCAGCAGTTTAAGGGACGCTGATGGCTACACCTTC. V usage is TRBV12-3 or TRBV12-4 and J usage is TRBJ1-2; D is possibly TRBD1 (5 bases). This CDR3 region has 13 residues. Between the trimmed V and J ends, which lost 2 bases and 6 bases, there was a span of 10 bases.

This clonotype was observed a handful of times. The chain is built from TRBV11-2 and TRBJ2-6, with 7 bases identical to TRBD2. Losses at the gene ends were 8 bases for V and 0 bases for J; bases not matched to a gene: 4. The germline V gene encodes CDR1 SGHAT and CDR2 FQNNGV. This CDR3 region has 15 residues. The CDR3 DNA is TGTGCCAGCGGGAGGGCCTCCTCTGGGGCCAACGTCCTGACTTTC. This gives the protein CASGRASSGANVLTF.

The chain links TRBV19 to TRBJ1-1, with 7 bases fitting TRBD1. The V and J ends lost 10 bases and 3 bases, in that order; junction bases with no gene match: 20. The CDR3 has 17 residues. CDR1 is LNHDA, CDR2 SQIVND, per germline (reference sequence). The CDR3 DNA reads as TGTGCCAACCTTAGACAGGGTGTGGGGGAGAATGACACTGAAGCTTTCTTT. Translating it yields CANLRQGVGENDTEAFF.

This clonotype was found many times. This chain connects TRBV20-1 to TRBJ2-1; D gene ambiguous. Trimming cost V 5 bases and J 7 bases, with 12 bases left between them. CDR1 and CDR2 (germline): DFQATT, SNEGSKA (reference sequence). There are 12 residues in the CDR3. The CDR3 region has the DNA TGCAGTGCTCCTAGGTCGGATAATGAGCAGTTCTTC. Amino acids: CSAPRSDNEQFF.

V usage is TRBV12-3 or TRBV12-4 and J usage is TRBJ1-2; D ambiguous. The CDR3 has 12 residues. The germline V and J ends were trimmed by 7 bases and 6 bases, with 12 bases remaining between them. The CDR3 region has the DNA TGTGCCAGCACCCTCGCCAGCCATGGCTACACCTTC. The encoded protein is CASTLASHGYTF.

The rearrangement uses TRBV20-1 and TRBJ2-3; D possibly corresponds to TRBD1 (5 bases). V was shortened by 5 bases and J by 0 bases, with 15 bases between the two germline ends. Per the germline V gene, CDR1 is DFQATT and CDR2 is SNEGSKA (reference sequence). The CDR3 covers 15 residues. Written as DNA, the CDR3 is TGCAGTGCTCCAATCCAGGGATCTAGCACAGATACGCAGTATTTT. Its translation is CSAPIQGSSTDTQYF.

This chain connects TRBV7-3 to TRBJ1-1, with TRBD1 matching over 9 bases. V lost 0 bases, J lost 5 bases, and 13 bases stayed unmatched. This CDR3 region has 18 residues. Germline V gene data show CDR1 as SGHTA and CDR2 as FQGTGA. CDR3 in DNA: TGTGCCAGCAGCTTAACGTCCTACTCGAGACAGGGGGGAACTGAAGCTTTCTTT. Translated: CASSLTSYSRQGGTEAFF.

The chain links TRBV5-6 to TRBJ2-6; no reliable D call. V dropped 4 bases and J dropped 0 bases, with 14 bases sitting between them. Per germline, CDR1 SGHDT and CDR2 YYEEEE. This CDR3 contains 17 residues. CDR3 sequence reads: CASSPVGLVSGANVLTF. CDR3 coding DNA: TGTGCCAGCAGCCCTGTCGGGCTGGTCTCTGGGGCCAACGTCCTGACTTTC.

This clonotype was counted between two and nine times. The chain carries TRBV5-5 and TRBJ2-5; 8 nucleotides line up with TRBD2. The length of the CDR3 is 16 residues. J lost 2 bases, V lost 0 bases, and 6 bases had no gene match. Germline-derived CDR1 and CDR2 are SGHKS and YYEKEE (reference sequence). The chain's CDR3 is CASSLVLAEIQETQYF. Written as DNA, the CDR3 is TGTGCCAGCAGCTTGGTACTAGCGGAAATACAAGAGACCCAGTACTTC.

This chain connects TRBV5-5 to TRBJ2-1, with 7 positions matching TRBD2. There are 13 residues in the CDR3. Germline V CDR1 and CDR2: SGHKS, YYEKEE (reference sequence). V lost 4 bases to trimming and J lost 10 bases; unmatched junction nucleotides: 8. DNA of the CDR3: TGTGCCAGCAGCCAGGGACTACCACTCGAGCAGTTCTTC. This sequence encodes CASSQGLPLEQFF.

This clonotype was seen more than once but under ten times. The chain is built from TRBV6-2 or TRBV6-3 and TRBJ2-7; D gene ambiguous. The CDR3 is made up of 16 amino acids. V lost 2 bases and J lost 2, with 16 bases in between. Per the germline V gene, CDR1 is MNHEY and CDR2 is SVGEGT. Written as DNA, the CDR3 is TGTGCCAGCAGTTACGGGTCCCGAAGGGCCACCTACGAGCAGTACTTC. Amino acid sequence: CASSYGSRRATYEQYF.

The table lists this clonotype with a few counts. The CDR3 here is CASTGQGRTRTGELFF. CDR3 in DNA: TGTGCCAGCACCGGACAGGGGAGAACCCGCACCGGGGAGCTGTTTTTT. The chain recombines TRBV6-7 with TRBJ2-2, with TRBD1 identical over 9 bases. TRBV6-7 is identified as an open reading frame with a role that is uncertain. After removal of 7 bases from V and 4 bases from J, the junction contained 10 bases not matched to a gene. The CDR3 loop spans 16 amino acids.

A remark on this clonotype: A read error may be the cause here, since a much bigger clone is one base away. The gene calls are TRBV12-3 or TRBV12-4 and TRBJ1-5, with D perhaps matching TRBD1 (5 bases). The CDR3 contains 15 residues. V lost 8 bases and J 7 bases, leaving 21 bases between the germline ends. CDR3 DNA: TGTGCCAGCCGTTCAGGCGTGGGACCCCGACAGCCCCAGCATTTT. Its translation is CASRSGVGPRQPQHF.

This sequence joins TRBV9 and TRBJ1-2; weak D call: TRBD1 (6 bases). Per germline, CDR1 SGDLS and CDR2 YYNGEE. V lost 0 bases, J lost 3 bases, and 12 bases lay in between. The CDR3 length is 15 residues. The CDR3 region is CASSVGGDIYYGYTF. CDR3 sequence (DNA): TGTGCCAGCAGCGTAGGGGGGGACATTTACTATGGCTACACCTTC.